These T cell receptor beta chains were read from a single sample in a study of cytomegalovirus exposure and HLA in healthy donors. The method was immunoSEQ multiplex PCR; TCRdb's version includes in-frame clones alone and lacks a portion of them. Among 150,000 to 200,000 clones listed, roughly 89% were seen once. Sample: PBMCs. The receptors derive from a man aged 18 to 29 in good health and CMV-seropositive. The CDR3 runs from the conserved cysteine through the conserved F or W. A D gene is named only where the DNA matches it firmly. Clone size is given for some rows only: seen once, a few or many times, or a class if the clone is expanded.

V gene	J gene	clone size	D gene	CDR3 protein	CDR3 DNA
TRBV11-2	TRBJ2-5	.	TRBD2	CASSPRLAGVGETQYF	TGTGCCAGCAGCCCCCGGCTAGCGGGAGTAGGGGAGACCCAGTACTTC
TRBV29-1	TRBJ1-5	.	TRBD1	CSVQKGDRVDQPQHF	TGCAGCGTTCAAAAGGGGGACAGGGTGGATCAGCCCCAGCATTTT
TRBV5-1	TRBJ1-1	.	TRBD1	CASTRTGRTEAFF	TGCGCCAGCACCAGGACAGGGAGGACTGAAGCTTTCTTT
TRBV4-1	TRBJ2-5	.	TRBD2	CASSQDQLAGGQETQYF	TGCGCCAGCAGCCAAGATCAACTAGCGGGAGGCCAAGAGACCCAGTACTTC
TRBV18	TRBJ2-3	.	TRBD2	CASSLGGADTQYF	TGTGCCAGCTCACTGGGAGGGGCAGATACGCAGTATTTT
TRBV7-9	TRBJ2-7	few	TRBD1	CASSLRDRGEQYF	TGTGCCAGCAGCTTAAGGGACAGGGGCGAGCAGTACTTC
TRBV28	TRBJ2-1	.	TRBD2	CASSLLVSGSKGNEQFF	TGTGCCAGCAGTTTATTGGTTAGCGGGAGTAAGGGCAATGAGCAGTTCTTC
TRBV11-3	TRBJ1-1	few	TRBD1	CASSLDQTGSAFF	TGTGCCAGCAGCTTGGACCAGACAGGGAGCGCTTTCTTT
TRBV15	TRBJ2-1	.	.	CATSGSPGYNEQFF	TGTGCCACCAGCGGGAGCCCCGGGTACAATGAGCAGTTCTTC
TRBV5-4	TRBJ2-7	.	TRBD2	CASSLSSGTHYEQYF	TGTGCCAGCAGCTTGTCAAGCGGGACGCACTACGAGCAGTACTTC
TRBV5-1	TRBJ2-7	.	.	CASSLDPAYEQYF	TGCGCCAGCAGCCTAGACCCCGCCTACGAGCAGTACTTC
TRBV14	TRBJ2-1	once	TRBD2	CASSYSGQNEQFF	TGTGCCAGCAGCTATAGCGGGCAAAATGAGCAGTTCTTC
TRBV5-1	TRBJ2-2	.	TRBD2	CASRVAGGIGTGELFF	TGCGCCAGCAGAGTAGCGGGAGGCATAGGGACCGGGGAGCTGTTTTTT
TRBV4-1	TRBJ1-1	.	.	CASSPGQMNTEAFF	TGCGCCAGCAGCCCCGGACAGATGAACACTGAAGCTTTCTTT
TRBV6-6	TRBJ2-7	.	TRBD2	CASSYSSGSYEQYF	TGTGCCAGCAGTTACTCTAGCGGGAGCTACGAGCAGTACTTC
TRBV27	TRBJ2-3	.	TRBD2	CASSLGLAGVGDTQYF	TGTGCCAGCAGTCTGGGACTAGCGGGAGTCGGAGATACGCAGTATTTT
TRBV30	TRBJ1-1	.	TRBD1	CAWSATQGGAFF	TGTGCCTGGAGTGCCACCCAGGGGGGAGCTTTCTTT
TRBV11-3	TRBJ1-3	.	.	CASSLGESSGNTIYF	TGTGCCAGCAGCTTGGGAGAAAGCTCTGGAAACACCATATATTTT
TRBV14	TRBJ2-5	few	.	CASSPIRGTETQYF	TGTGCCAGCAGCCCCATACGAGGAACTGAGACCCAGTACTTC
TRBV5-1	TRBJ2-7	.	.	CASGFGMYEQYF	TGCGCCAGCGGTTTTGGCATGTACGAGCAGTACTTC
TRBV7-8	TRBJ1-5	.	.	CASSRGRVANQPQHF	TGTGCCAGCAGCAGAGGCAGGGTCGCCAATCAGCCCCAGCATTTT
TRBV18	TRBJ1-1	.	TRBD1	CASSRTGDTEAFF	TGTGCCAGCTCGCGGACAGGGGACACTGAAGCTTTCTTT
TRBV7-8	TRBJ2-3	.	.	CASSWRADTQYF	TGTGCCAGCAGCTGGAGAGCAGATACGCAGTATTTT
TRBV27	TRBJ2-3	.	TRBD2	CASSPSGLAGGRGDTQYF	TGTGCCAGCAGTCCGTCGGGACTAGCGGGAGGTCGGGGAGATACGCAGTATTTT
TRBV4-1	TRBJ1-5	.	.	CASSPGGGPQHF	TGCGCCAGCAGCCCCGGGGGGGGGCCCCAGCATTTT
TRBV10-3	TRBJ2-7	.	TRBD2	CAIRPGLVSDEQYF	TGTGCCATCAGGCCGGGACTAGTATCGGACGAGCAGTACTTC
TRBV28	TRBJ1-2	.	.	CASSLGPVYGYTF	TGTGCCAGCAGTTTGGGGCCGGTCTATGGCTACACCTTC
TRBV6-5	TRBJ1-1	.	.	CASRPNGVRNTEAFF	TGTGCCAGCAGACCCAACGGGGTGCGGAACACTGAAGCTTTCTTT
TRBV18	TRBJ2-2	once	.	CASSLSAGELFF	TGTGCCAGCTCTCTCTCTGCCGGGGAGCTGTTTTTT
TRBV7-3	TRBJ2-7	.	.	CASSFGPRDEQYF	TGTGCCAGCAGCTTTGGACCCAGGGACGAGCAGTACTTC
TRBV5-1	TRBJ2-3	.	.	CASSPYGTLSTDTQYF	TGCGCCAGCAGCCCCTACGGGACACTTAGCACAGATACGCAGTATTTT
TRBV6-1	TRBJ2-1	.	TRBD2	CASSVLSGSYQGEQFF	TGTGCCAGCAGTGTCCTAAGCGGGAGCTATCAGGGTGAGCAGTTCTTC
TRBV7-9	TRBJ2-1	.	TRBD2	CASSLGLAGGYSSYNEQFF	TGTGCCAGCAGCTTAGGACTAGCGGGAGGCTACAGCTCCTACAATGAGCAGTTCTTC
TRBV29-1	TRBJ2-7	.	TRBD1	CSVEEDTGGITYEQYF	TGCAGCGTTGAAGAGGACACAGGGGGAATAACCTACGAGCAGTACTTC
TRBV6-5	TRBJ2-1	.	.	CASSYHRQDLQGEQFF	TGTGCCAGCAGTTACCACCGACAGGACCTTCAGGGTGAGCAGTTCTTC